Listed below are T cell receptor beta chains from one sample, sequenced in a study of blood T cell repertoires in COVID-19. The repertoire was sequenced with immunoSEQ multiplex PCR; TCRdb's copy has only in-frame clones and lacks some. The sample holds 150,000 to 170,000 clones, around 85% seen once. Sequenced material: peripheral blood. The receptors shown here come from a man aged 60 to 75 with COVID-19, enrolled during active disease. CDR3s include the opening cysteine and the closing phenylalanine or tryptophan. The order of the fields is clone size, V gene, J gene, D gene, CDR3 protein, CDR3 DNA. D genes are given only for firm matches. Clone size is given for some rows only: seen once, a few or many times, or a class if the clone is expanded.

.,TRBV7-2,TRBJ2-5,TRBD1,CASSYGTGQETQYF,TGTGCCAGCAGCTACGGGACAGGCCAAGAGACCCAGTACTTC
.,TRBV24-1,TRBJ1-2,.,CATSDFRGGDGYTF,TGTGCCACCAGTGATTTCCGGGGGGGTGATGGCTACACCTTC
.,TRBV4-3,TRBJ2-3,.,CASSQSAGTSFTDTQYF,TGCGCCAGCAGCCAATCCGCCGGGACTTCGTTCACAGATACGCAGTATTTT
.,TRBV6-2/TRBV6-3,TRBJ2-1,TRBD1,CASSRTGKDSYNEQFF,TGTGCCAGCAGTAGGACAGGAAAAGACTCCTACAATGAGCAGTTCTTC
.,TRBV19,TRBJ1-3,TRBD1,CASSTLNRGLGGNTIYF,TGTGCCAGTAGTACTTTGAACAGGGGGCTGGGTGGAAACACCATATATTTT
.,TRBV6-5,TRBJ2-2,TRBD1,CASSKQGLGTGELFF,TGTGCCAGCAGTAAACAGGGGTTGGGCACCGGGGAGCTGTTTTTT
.,TRBV6-5,TRBJ1-6,TRBD1,CASSTDRAGNSPLHF,TGTGCCAGCAGTACCGACAGGGCCGGCAATTCACCCCTCCACTTT
once,TRBV29-1,TRBJ1-2,TRBD1,CSVWDSYGYTF,TGCAGCGTATGGGACAGCTATGGCTACACCTTC
once,TRBV7-2,TRBJ1-1,.,CASSPDRVGQGRWTEAFF,TGTGCCAGCAGCCCCGATCGAGTGGGGCAGGGGCGATGGACTGAAGCTTTCTTT
.,TRBV19,TRBJ2-7,TRBD2,CASSDPGLPYEQYF,TGTGCCAGTAGTGATCCGGGACTACCCTACGAGCAGTACTTC